The clone carrying this TCR beta chain was seen repeatedly, ten times or more. This sample is drawn from a study of T-cell reconstitution after alpha-beta-depleted transplantation in children. The library targeted TCRbeta and was prepared with unique molecular identifiers. TCRdb passed the PCR reads through MiXCR, listing each CDR3 protein once. Here the sample spans approximately 400,000 distinct CDR3 sequences, 11% being singletons. The receptor was isolated from a human donor who donated a stem cell graft to a child with acute myeloid leukemia. This material consisted of PBMCs from the stem cell graft donor, taken from the stem cell graft.

The CDR3 DNA reads TGTGCCAGCCGACTAGGCAATCAGCCCCAGCATTTT. It translates to CASRLGNQPQHF. This chain uses TRBV19 with TRBJ1-5; no clear D. The CDR3 is 12 residues long. The germline V gene encodes CDR1 LNHDA and CDR2 SQIVND (reference sequence). V was shortened by 9 bases and J by 2 bases, with 8 bases between the two germline ends.